The subject of this entry is one T cell receptor beta chain. Its antigen is not identified. The data were obtained in a study of T cells in Graves' hyperthyroidism and ophthalmopathy. General study results and limits: Prediction of ophthalmopathy progression came a median around 6 months pre-onset. Most expanded thyroid clonotypes above 0.001 recurred in blood.

Amplified TCR beta CDR3 regions came from RNA transcripts. A set of HTBI primers served as the primers for a first-round RT-PCR of the TCR CDR3. Each CDR3 protein gets one entry after TCRdb re-called the multiplex PCR reads with MiXCR. The sample includes hundreds of thousands of distinct CDR3 sequences, under 45% of them seen just once. Subjects aged 18 to 65 presented with newly diagnosed hyperthyroidism of less than 2 months' duration. PBMCs stemmed from 10 ml fresh peripheral blood. The clonotype originates from a woman aged 35 to 49 with Graves' hyperthyroidism. The sample consisted of blood.

The CDR3 nucleotides are TGTGCCAGCAACATAGGGGGCAGGAGCCAAGAGACCCAGTACTTC. It codes for CASNIGGRSQETQYF. The rearrangement links TRBV6-5 to TRBJ2-5, with TRBD1 matching over 7 bases. CDR1 and CDR2 from the germline V gene are MNHEY and SVGAGI. This CDR3 has 15 amino acids. Unmatched junction bases numbered 9, after V lost 7 bases and J lost 1 base.